The 27 T cell receptor beta chains below were found in one sample sequenced in a study of identical twins. TCRdb reprocessed the 5' RACE reads with MiXCR, giving one entry per CDR3 protein. The sample contains about 240,000 distinct CDR3 sequences, 7.5% of which appear only once. The data were also submitted as part of a second study, on yellow fever vaccine responses in identical twins.

Specimen: CD8+ T cells sorted from blood. Receptor source: a woman younger than 30 in good health.

This clonotype showed up many times. This sequence joins TRBV12-3 or TRBV12-4 and TRBJ1-4, with TRBD1 as a possible D gene (6 bases). Between the trimmed V and J ends, which lost 1 base and 8 bases, there was a span of 11 bases. CDR3 length equals 14 residues. The CDR3 here is CASSLGGAPEKLFF. For the CDR3, the DNA is TGTGCCAGCAGTTTAGGGGGGGCGCCCGAAAAACTGTTTTTT.

This clonotype was seen many times. The rearrangement links TRBV12-3 or TRBV12-4 to TRBJ2-7; D gene ambiguous. V lost 2 bases and J 4 bases, leaving 12 bases between the germline ends. The CDR3 has 14 amino acids. The CDR3: CASSLFELQYEQYF. In DNA form, the CDR3 reads TGTGCCAGCAGTTTATTTGAACTTCAATACGAGCAGTACTTC.

J is TRBJ2-7 and V is TRBV5-1; either TRBD1 or TRBD2 may supply D (5 bases each). Between the trimmed V and J ends, which lost 3 bases and 3 bases, there was a span of 13 bases. The CDR3 is 14 residues long. Germline V gene lookup returns CDR1 SGHRS and CDR2 YFSETQ. The CDR3: CASSSGLDNYEQYV. In DNA, the CDR3 is TGCGCCAGCAGCTCGGGGCTTGATAACTACGAGCAGTACGTC.

This chain uses TRBV9 with TRBJ2-3, with TRBD2 matching over 9 bases. The ends lost 2 bases at V and 3 bases at J; junction bases unmatched: 4. The CDR3 runs 15 residues. Germline CDR1 is SGDLS and CDR2 is YYNGEE. The CDR3 coding sequence is TGTGCCAGCAGCGTTGAGACTAGCGGAACAGATACGCAGTATTTT. Its protein product is CASSVETSGTDTQYF.

This clonotype was counted only a few times. The V gene is TRBV27, the J gene TRBJ1-1; TRBD1 matches at 12 bases. V lost 2 bases to trimming and J lost 5 bases; unmatched junction nucleotides: 9. The V gene's germline CDR1 is MNHEY and CDR2 SMNVEV (reference sequence). This CDR3 spans 17 amino acids. In nucleotides, the CDR3 is TGTGCCAGCAGTTTAGCGGGGGGACAGGGGGCGAGGACTGAAGCTTTCTTT. Its translation is CASSLAGGQGARTEAFF.

V gene TRBV11-3 combines with J gene TRBJ2-5; no definite D call. With 6 bases removed from V and 4 bases from J, the gap between germline ends came to 15 bases. The CDR3 runs 14 residues. Germline assignment: CDR1 SGHNT and CDR2 YENEEA. The chain's CDR3 is CASSYRATAETQYF. The CDR3 nucleotides read TGTGCCAGCAGTTACCGTGCTACCGCAGAGACCCAGTACTTC. The full variable domain, with the rest looked up from reference TRBV11-3 and TRBJ2-5, is EAGVVQSPRYKIIEKKQPVAFWCNPISGHNTLYWYLQNLGQGPELLIRYENEEAVDDSQLPKDRFSAERLKGVDSTLKIQPAELGDSAVYLCASSYRATAETQYFGPGTRLLVL.

This clonotype showed up just a few times. This chain connects TRBV14 to TRBJ1-6, with no clear D. Germline CDR1 SGHDN, CDR2 FVKESK. Trimming shortened V by 1 base and J by 8 bases, and 12 bases separated the two germline ends. The CDR3 contains 15 residues. CDR3 residues: CASSQGWESDSPLHF. CDR3 DNA: TGTGCCAGCAGCCAAGGCTGGGAGTCGGATTCACCCCTCCACTTT.

Many counts were recorded for this clonotype. The chain recombines TRBV27 with TRBJ2-3; D is unresolved. Germline values: CDR1 MNHEY, CDR2 SMNVEV (reference sequence). CDR3 length: 12 amino acids. The ends were cut back, 5 bases at V and 8 bases at J, with 11 bases in the middle. CDR3 sequence (DNA): TGTGCCAGCAGTAAGCCTAGTAGTACGCAGTATTTT. It encodes CASSKPSSTQYF.

This clonotype showed up many times. This rearrangement joins TRBV4-1 to TRBJ2-3; the match to TRBD1 covers 8 bases. Per the germline V gene, CDR1 is MGHRA and CDR2 is YSYEKL. The CDR3 runs 16 residues. The V and J ends lost 0 bases and 0 bases, in that order; junction bases with no gene match: 2. CDR3 bases: TGCGCCAGCAGCCAAGAATGGACAGGGAGCACAGATACGCAGTATTTT. Its translation is CASSQEWTGSTDTQYF.

Many counts were recorded for this clonotype. The chain joins TRBV25-1 to TRBJ2-1; the D is unclear. This CDR3 has 15 amino acids. Per the germline V gene, CDR1 is MGHDK and CDR2 is SYGVNS. Trimming shortened V by 4 bases and J by 2 bases, and 12 bases separated the two germline ends. The CDR3 nucleotides read TGTGCCAGCAGTGTAGGGCCCTACCCCTACAATGAGCAGTTCTTC. Translated, it gives CASSVGPYPYNEQFF.

The sample holds a few counts of this clonotype. The rearrangement uses TRBV28 and TRBJ2-5; TRBD1 might be the D (6 bases). CDR3 length: 16 residues. Per the germline V gene, CDR1 is MDHEN and CDR2 is SYDVKM. The V end was cut by 5 bases, the J end by 0 bases, with 16 bases between. CDR3: CASSAGQWPYQETQYF. In nucleotides, the CDR3 is TGTGCCAGCAGTGCAGGACAGTGGCCGTACCAAGAGACCCAGTACTTC.

The V gene is TRBV2, the J gene TRBJ2-3; TRBD2 aligns across 13 bases. Germline CDR1 reads SNHLY; CDR2 reads FYNNEI. This CDR3 is built from 16 residues. V gave up 5 bases and J gave up 2 bases; unmatched junction bases: 4. CDR3 bases: TGTGCCAGCAGTTCAGGACTAGCGGGGGACACAGATACGCAGTATTTT. Translation: CASSSGLAGDTDTQYF.

The table lists this clonotype with many counts. The rearrangement joins TRBV7-6 to TRBJ2-7; 11 nucleotides line up with TRBD2. This CDR3 is built from 16 residues. Trimming took 0 bases from V and 1 from J; bases not matched to a gene: 2. CDR1 and CDR2 (germline): SGHVS, FNYEAQ. The CDR3 loop is CASSLATSGSSYEQYF. DNA of the CDR3: TGTGCCAGCAGCTTAGCCACTAGCGGGAGTTCCTACGAGCAGTACTTC.

This clonotype was counted only a few times. This chain joins TRBV28 and TRBJ1-2; a possible D gene is TRBD1 (5 bases). V lost 5 bases to trimming and J lost 7 bases, with 20 bases between them. The germline gives CDR1 MDHEN, CDR2 SYDVKM. This CDR3 is built from 15 residues. The CDR3 region is CASSLLGQGGVGYTF. The CDR3 nucleotides read TGTGCCAGCAGTCTCCTCGGCCAGGGAGGGGTTGGCTACACCTTC.

This clonotype was recorded a few times. The J gene is TRBJ2-2, the V gene TRBV7-2, with 10 nucleotides matching TRBD2. Looked up from germline, CDR1 is SGHTA and CDR2 is FQGNSA. With 2 bases clipped from V and 7 bases from J, the junction kept 1 base outside the gene matches. The CDR3 runs to 14 residues. This CDR3 is CASSLSGGGGELFF. The CDR3 DNA follows: TGTGCCAGCAGCTTAAGCGGGGGGGGCGGGGAGCTGTTTTTT.

As concerns this clonotype: Germline is not matched at one junction end, which may reflect a read error. The CDR3 DNA is TGTGCCAGCAGCTTGAAGACAGCAGTAGCGACAGATACGCTGTATTTT. It yields the protein CASSLKTAVATDTLYF. The chain recombines TRBV7-2 with TRBJ2-3, with D tentatively TRBD1 or TRBD2 (5 bases each). The germline V gene has CDR1 SGHTA and CDR2 FQGNSA. The CDR3 spans 16 residues. Filled out from reference TRBV7-2 and TRBJ2-3, the complete variable domain reads GAGVSQSPSNKVTEKGKDVELRCDPISGHTALYWYRQSLGQGLEFLIYFQGNSAPDKSGLPSDRFSAERTGGSVSTLTIQRTQQEDSAVYLCASSLKTAVATDTLYFGPGTRLTVL.

This clonotype was observed at least ten times. J is TRBJ2-2 and V is TRBV13; D not certain. The CDR3 runs to 18 residues. Germline-derived CDR1 and CDR2 are PRHDT and FYEKMQ (reference sequence). With 0 bases removed from V and 1 base from J, the gap between germline ends came to 15 bases. DNA of the CDR3: TGTGCCAGCAGCTTAGGCTCTTCTCAGCAACTGAACACCGGGGAGCTGTTTTTT. Its protein is CASSLGSSQQLNTGELFF.

V gene TRBV19 combines with J gene TRBJ2-3, with 9 bases identical to TRBD2. The length of the CDR3 is 15 residues. Trimming took 7 bases from V and 3 from J; bases not matched to a gene: 8. Germline V CDR1 and CDR2: LNHDA, SQIVND (reference sequence). The CDR3 sequence is CASNSGLAGTDTQYF. The CDR3 region has the DNA TGTGCCAGTAATTCGGGGCTAGCGGGAACAGATACGCAGTATTTT. The variable domain in full, with the rest retrieved from reference TRBV19 and TRBJ2-3, is DGGITQSPKYLFRKEGQNVTLSCEQNLNHDAMYWYRQDPGQGLRLIYYSQIVNDFQKGDIAEGYSVSREKKESFPLTVTSAQKNPTAFYLCASNSGLAGTDTQYFGPGTRLTVL.

The chain links TRBV5-1 to TRBJ2-3; tentatively, D is TRBD2 (6 bases). The CDR3 has 15 amino acids. The V and J ends lost 6 bases and 3 bases respectively, with 17 bases between them. Germline loops: CDR1 SGHRS, CDR2 YFSETQ. The CDR3: CASTLGGWKTDTQYF. Here the CDR3 DNA reads TGCGCCAGCACCCTTGGGGGGTGGAAGACAGATACGCAGTATTTT.

Ten or more counts support this clonotype. The chain couples TRBV20-1 to TRBJ2-1, with 10 bases aligning to TRBD2. The CDR3 is 15 residues long. Germline trimming cut 5 bases from V and 0 bases from J; bases unmatched to any gene: 4. Germline values: CDR1 DFQATT, CDR2 SNEGSKA (reference sequence). The CDR3 coding sequence is TGCAGTGCTCTTAGCGGGGGGAGCTCCTACAATGAGCAGTTCTTC. Its translation is CSALSGGSSYNEQFF.

This clonotype has more than one count but fewer than ten. This chain connects TRBV7-8 to TRBJ1-5; D gene unclear. The germline gives CDR1 SGHVS, CDR2 FQNEAQ. Trimming shortened V by 1 base and J by 6 bases, and 16 bases separated the two germline ends. CDR3 size: 16 residues. CDR3 in amino acids: CASSLVTRSLRQPQHF. CDR3 nucleotides: TGTGCCAGCAGCTTAGTGACCAGAAGCCTGCGTCAGCCCCAGCATTTT.

This clonotype was detected ten times or more. V usage is TRBV6-1 and J usage is TRBJ2-3, with 8 bases fitting TRBD1. Looked up from germline, CDR1 is MNHNS and CDR2 is SASEGT. This CDR3 is built from 15 residues. The V and J ends lost 1 base and 2 bases, in that order; junction bases with no gene match: 2. The CDR3 loop reads CASSEGTGHTDTQYF. DNA for the CDR3: TGTGCCAGCAGTGAAGGGACAGGGCACACAGATACGCAGTATTTT.

The chain has TRBV12-3 or TRBV12-4 and TRBJ1-1; the D is unclear. V shed 1 base and J shed 5 bases, with 8 bases lying between them. The CDR3 is made up of 13 amino acids. The CDR3 is CASSLGLVTEAFF. CDR3 coding DNA: TGTGCCAGCAGTTTAGGGCTCGTGACTGAAGCTTTCTTT.

This clonotype occurred a few times. This chain links TRBV7-9 with TRBJ1-1; 7 positions agree with TRBD1. Germline V gene data show CDR1 as SEHNR and CDR2 as FQNEAQ (reference sequence). The V segment lost 5 bases and the J segment 2 bases; nucleotides outside the gene matches: 8. The CDR3 length is 15 residues. CDR3 in amino acids: CASSPQQGTNTEAFF. Written as DNA, the CDR3 is TGTGCCAGCAGCCCTCAACAGGGGACCAACACTGAAGCTTTCTTT.

This clonotype was recorded many times. The rearrangement links TRBV16 to TRBJ2-7; D possibly matches TRBD1 or TRBD2 (5 bases each). The germline V gene has CDR1 KGHSY and CDR2 FQNENV. This CDR3 region has 15 residues. V lost 4 bases, J lost 2 bases, and 15 bases lay in between. The CDR3 spells CASSRGTDITYEQYV. The CDR3 DNA follows: TGTGCCAGCAGCCGGGGGACGGACATTACCTACGAGCAGTACGTC.

This clonotype was recorded a few times. The chain recombines TRBV5-1 with TRBJ1-6; no clear D. CDR1 and CDR2 (germline): SGHRS, YFSETQ. The V gene lost 0 bases and the J gene lost 10 bases, with 5 bases spanning the gap. The CDR3 runs 12 residues. The CDR3 loop reads CASSLDRSPLHF. The CDR3, as DNA: TGCGCCAGCAGCTTGGATCGCTCACCCCTCCACTTT.

The chain employs TRBV4-1 and TRBJ2-5; 11 bases map to TRBD2. The germline CDR1 and CDR2 sequences are MGHRA and YSYEKL. The CDR3 consists of 16 residues. V was clipped by 2 bases and J by 5 bases; unmatched bases: 7. CDR3 DNA sequence: TGCGCCAGCAGCCAAAGGATAGCGGGAGGGATGGAGACCCAGTACTTC. Protein: CASSQRIAGGMETQYF.